This T cell receptor (beta chain) is from a study of human T cells and chemical hapten exposure. Study summary: Reading of the patch tests, which applied 0.01% DPC to the upper back, occurred at 6 days. Recorded diagnoses among the mostly female patients were alopecia areata, totalis or universalis.

CDR1 is SGHRS and CDR2 is YFSETQ in the germline V gene. Trimming pared 0 bases from V and 3 bases from J, leaving 13 bases between. CDR3 length equals 15 residues. The time point was: patch test 1, 2 weeks after DPC sensitization. Treatment meaning: therapeutic diphenylcyclopropenone sensitization with weekly scalp DPC. TCRdb reprocessed the RACE reads with MiXCR, giving one entry per CDR3 protein. The sample includes 150,000 to 200,000 distinct CDR3 sequences, approximately 15% of them seen just once. The chain employs TRBV5-1 and TRBJ2-7; D perhaps matches TRBD1 (5 bases). The specimen was whole blood, collected in connection with sensitization to the hapten diphenylcyclopropenone (DPC). The origin of this receptor is a woman in her 30s with alopecia areata. Some clones in this sample may be carry-over from other donors' samples. The DNA for the CDR3 is TGCGCCAGCAGCTTGGACCAGGGAAGTTTCTACGAGCAGTACTTC. Its protein is CASSLDQGSFYEQYF.